Shown below are 22 T cell receptor beta chains from a single sample sequenced in a study of CD8 T cells in Susac syndrome. With random hexamers, roughly 0.5 to 1 ug RNA was reverse transcribed. TCRdb itself ran the immunoSEQ multiplex PCR reads through MiXCR, one entry per CDR3 protein. The sample has 71,000 or so distinct CDR3 sequences, over 90% seen once. Input material: CD4+ T cells from PBMCs. The receptor source for this set is a human donor with multiple sclerosis.

The rearrangement joins TRBV12-3 or TRBV12-4 to TRBJ1-6, with 7 bases aligning to TRBD1. Trimming took 3 bases from V and 9 from J; bases not matched to a gene: 5. This CDR3 has 14 amino acids. The CDR3 region has the DNA TGTGCCAGCAGTTTGAGACAGGGTGGTTCACCCCTCCACTTT. It is translated as CASSLRQGGSPLHF.

This chain uses TRBV20-1 with TRBJ2-3; no firm D call. V lost 5 bases to trimming and J lost 3 bases, with 12 bases between them. Per germline, CDR1 DFQATT and CDR2 SNEGSKA (reference sequence). This CDR3 comprises 13 residues. The CDR3 here is CSAHLDGTDTQYF. DNA of the CDR3: TGCAGTGCTCATTTGGACGGAACAGATACGCAGTATTTT.

In its sample, this clonotype was seen once. The CDR3 DNA reads as TGTGCCAGCAGCGTGTCCTTTTCCTACAATGAGCAGTTCTTC. As protein: CASSVSFSYNEQFF. This chain connects TRBV9 to TRBJ2-1; the D is unclear. Germline CDR1 and CDR2: SGDLS and YYNGEE. The CDR3 is 14 amino acids. V was clipped by 2 bases and J by 1 base, with 7 bases between them.

This clonotype occurred once. The DNA of the CDR3 is TGCGCCAGCAGCTGGGGACAGCGGAATTCACCCCTCCACTTT. Its protein product is CASSWGQRNSPLHF. This chain connects TRBV5-1 to TRBJ1-6, with TRBD1 matching 7 bases. Germline lookup yields CDR1 SGHRS and CDR2 YFSETQ. The trim removed 3 bases at V and 7 bases at J, leaving 4 bases unmatched. CDR3 length: 14 amino acids.

The chain joins TRBV29-1 to TRBJ2-5, with 10 positions matching TRBD1. Germline V gene sequence: CDR1 SQVTM, CDR2 ANQGSEA. The CDR3 is 13 residues long. The ends lost 8 bases at V and 3 bases at J; junction bases unmatched: 6. The CDR3 DNA follows: TGCAGCACCCCCGGGACAGGGGAAGAGACCCAGTACTTC. Its protein is CSTPGTGEETQYF.

The rearrangement uses TRBV4-1 and TRBJ2-7, with D maybe TRBD1 (6 bases). V was shortened by 2 bases and J by 5 bases, with 7 bases between the two germline ends. CDR1 is MGHRA and CDR2 is YSYEKL in the germline V gene. This CDR3 spans 12 amino acids. In DNA form, the CDR3 reads TGCGCCAGCAGCCAACGGACAGACGAGCAGTACTTC. Protein product: CASSQRTDEQYF.

The gene calls are TRBV5-1 and TRBJ2-3, with D hard to call. Deletions cut 0 bases from V and 4 bases from J, with 6 bases between. In germline, CDR1 is SGHRS, CDR2 YFSETQ. This CDR3 region has 13 residues. The CDR3 reads CASSLGLADTQYF. CDR3 sequence (DNA): TGCGCCAGCAGCTTGGGTCTCGCAGATACGCAGTATTTT.

The V and J genes are TRBV6-2 or TRBV6-3 and TRBJ2-3; perhaps TRBD2 as D (5 bases). V gave up 8 bases and J gave up 3 bases, with 21 bases separating them. CDR1 is MNHEY and CDR2 is SVGEGT in the germline V gene. This CDR3 has 16 amino acids. For the CDR3, the DNA is TGTGCCAGCTATTCTGGACTCGTCGGGTCGACAGATACGCAGTATTTT. This encodes CASYSGLVGSTDTQYF.

The chain is built from TRBV24-1 and TRBJ2-2; TRBD1 matches 7 bases. From germline, CDR1 is KGHDR and CDR2 SFDVKD. The CDR3 consists of 16 residues. Germline trimming cut 3 bases from V and 0 bases from J; bases unmatched to any gene: 3. For the CDR3, the DNA is TGTGCCACCAGTGATCCCGGACAGGCGAACACCGGGGAGCTGTTTTTT. Protein sequence: CATSDPGQANTGELFF.

This clonotype was counted a single time. The chain carries TRBV20-1 and TRBJ1-1; 7 bases map to TRBD1. This CDR3 is 14 amino acids long. In germline, CDR1 is DFQATT, CDR2 SNEGSKA (reference sequence). J lost 4 bases, V lost 0 bases, and 5 bases had no gene match. CDR3 coding DNA: TGCAGTGCTAGAGATCCGTCAGGGGGCACTGAAGCTTTCTTT. This encodes CSARDPSGGTEAFF.

This rearrangement joins TRBV3-1 to TRBJ1-6; D not certain. V was pared by 2 bases and J by 8 bases, with 7 bases between. Germline CDR1 and CDR2: LGHDT and YNNKEL (reference sequence). The CDR3 runs 13 residues. In nucleotides, the CDR3 is TGTGCCAGCAGCCAACCCGGGTATTCACCCCTCCACTTT. It translates to CASSQPGYSPLHF. Full variable domain (rest looked up from reference TRBV3-1 and TRBJ1-6): DTAVSQTPKYLVTQMGNDKSIKCEQNLGHDTMYWYKQDSKKFLKIMFSYNNKELIINETVPNRFSPKSPDKAHLNLHINSLELGDSAVYFCASSQPGYSPLHFGNGTRLTVT.

This chain uses TRBV19 with TRBJ2-6; weak D call: TRBD1 (6 bases). The CDR3 runs to 16 residues. Germline V CDR1 and CDR2: LNHDA, SQIVND (reference sequence). Trimming stripped 7 bases from V and 4 bases from J, with 17 bases between. The CDR3 nucleotides are TGTGCCAGTATGCCGGGACAAAGTCAGGGGGCCAACGTCCTGACTTTC. It codes for CASMPGQSQGANVLTF. Based on the CDR3 plus reference TRBV19 and TRBJ2-6, the full variable domain is DGGITQSPKYLFRKEGQNVTLSCEQNLNHDAMYWYRQDPGQGLRLIYYSQIVNDFQKGDIAEGYSVSREKKESFPLTVTSAQKNPTAFYLCASMPGQSQGANVLTFGAGSRLTVL.

This clonotype occurred once. V gene TRBV5-6 combines with J gene TRBJ2-5, with 7 bases fitting TRBD2. The trim removed 2 bases at V and 4 bases at J, leaving 5 bases unmatched. The CDR3 spans 14 residues. Germline lookup yields CDR1 SGHDT and CDR2 YYEEEE. The CDR3 coding sequence is TGTGCCAGCAGCTTAGGAGGGAGGGGAGAGACCCAGTACTTC. This encodes CASSLGGRGETQYF.

This chain uses TRBV30 with TRBJ2-6; D possibly corresponds to TRBD2 (6 bases). V gave up 2 bases and J gave up 3 bases, with 11 bases separating them. The germline V gene encodes CDR1 GTSNPN and CDR2 SVGIG (reference sequence). This CDR3 contains 15 residues. CDR3 loop: CAWSPGLGGANVLTF. As DNA, the CDR3 is TGTGCCTGGAGTCCGGGACTTGGTGGGGCCAACGTCCTGACTTTC.

The V call is TRBV5-4, the J call TRBJ2-3; TRBD1 agrees at 12 bases. This CDR3 region has 16 residues. Trimming removed 4 bases from V and 5 bases from J; junction bases left unmatched: 8. Germline assignment: CDR1 SGHNT and CDR2 YYREEE (reference sequence). The CDR3 region is CASSERGQGAIDTQYF. The CDR3, as DNA: TGTGCCAGCAGCGAGCGGGGACAGGGGGCGATAGATACGCAGTATTTT. The whole variable domain, remainder taken from reference TRBV5-4 and TRBJ2-3, is ETGVTQSPTHLIKTRGQQVTLRCSSQSGHNTVSWYQQALGQGPQFIFQYYREEENGRGNFPPRFSGLQFPNYSSELNVNALELDDSALYLCASSERGQGAIDTQYFGPGTRLTVL.

The chain recombines TRBV24-1 with TRBJ2-2, with D perhaps matching TRBD1 or TRBD2 (7 bases each). Germline V gene data show CDR1 as KGHDR and CDR2 as SFDVKD. The CDR3 is made up of 15 amino acids. Trimming shortened V by 10 bases and J by 0 bases, and 14 bases separated the two germline ends. As DNA, the CDR3 is TGTGCCACTCAGGGGGGGCCGACGAACACCGGGGAGCTGTTTTTT. This codes for CATQGGPTNTGELFF.

This rearrangement joins TRBV7-9 to TRBJ2-1, with TRBD2 matching 11 bases. V was clipped by 2 bases and J by 6 bases; unmatched bases: 12. The CDR3 totals 18 residues. Germline V gene data show CDR1 as SEHNR and CDR2 as FQNEAQ (reference sequence). CDR3 bases: TGTGCCAGCAGCTTACCCCCCCGACTAGCGGGGATTGGCAATGAGCAGTTCTTC. As protein: CASSLPPRLAGIGNEQFF.

CDR3 coding DNA: TGCGCCAGCGGCGGGACAGGGGGATCCCACGAGCAGTACTTC. Protein: CASGGTGGSHEQYF. This chain links TRBV5-1 with TRBJ2-7; 11 bases are shared with TRBD1. The CDR3 loop spans 14 amino acids. The germline V gene encodes CDR1 SGHRS and CDR2 YFSETQ. V lost 7 bases and J lost 5; bases outside the gene matches: 8.

The chain is built from TRBV3-1 and TRBJ2-7; D uncertain. Between the trimmed V and J ends, which lost 2 bases and 0 bases, there was a span of 11 bases. In germline, CDR1 is LGHDT, CDR2 YNNKEL (reference sequence). The CDR3 totals 15 residues. Written as DNA, the CDR3 is TGTGCCAGCAGCCAACCACGGGCCGGCTCCTACGAGCAGTACTTC. It translates to CASSQPRAGSYEQYF.

The chain employs TRBV20-1 and TRBJ2-2; 12 bases align to TRBD1. V was clipped by 2 bases and J by 2 bases; unmatched bases: 3. Per the germline V gene, CDR1 is DFQATT and CDR2 is SNEGSKA (reference sequence). CDR3 length equals 16 residues. CDR3 region: CSARLGQGANTGELFF. In DNA, the CDR3 is TGCAGTGCTAGACTGGGACAGGGGGCTAACACCGGGGAGCTGTTTTTT.

This clonotype has just a few counts. The chain is built from TRBV19 and TRBJ1-5; D is ambiguous. Deletions cut 3 bases from V and 2 bases from J, with 14 bases between. This CDR3 contains 16 residues. Per germline, CDR1 LNHDA and CDR2 SQIVND (reference sequence). The chain's CDR3 is CASSMLVGKGNQPQHF. CDR3 DNA sequence: TGTGCCAGTAGTATGTTGGTGGGGAAGGGCAATCAGCCCCAGCATTTT.

This chain joins TRBV12-3 or TRBV12-4 and TRBJ2-7; 7 bases align to TRBD1. The CDR3 extends over 15 amino acids. With V trimmed by 8 bases and J by 2 bases, 12 bases remained unmatched. CDR3 residues: CASGNPGTATYEQYF. The CDR3, as DNA: TGTGCCAGCGGCAACCCCGGGACAGCGACCTACGAGCAGTACTTC.